This passage covers 12 T cell receptor beta chains from one sample sequenced in a study of OX40 agonist ivuxolimab in advanced cancers. Library construction relied on the immunoSEQ multiplex PCR assay. Imported from immuneACCESS, the table was reduced by TCRdb to in-frame sequences with V and J called. These copies leave out some clones; in studies compared against another copy, an unresolved V gene accounts for under half, and the cause of the remainder is not known. Counted in this sample were approximately 60,000 clones; almost 85% of them appeared once. The ten largest clones capture about 9.1% of the sample. The starting material was CD4+ or CD8+ T cells sorted from blood, obtained in a trial of the OX40 agonist ivuxolimab. The receptors here all came from an adult with an advanced solid tumor such as melanoma, head and neck, liver or kidney cancer.

This sequence joins TRBV10-3 and TRBJ1-1; the D is unclear. The CDR3 runs 13 residues. Germline CDR1 reads ENHRY; CDR2 reads SYGVKD. Trimming stripped 2 bases from V and 8 bases from J, with 12 bases between. CDR3 region: CAISEVTPGEAFF. The CDR3 nucleotides read TGTGCCATCAGTGAGGTGACACCTGGGGAAGCTTTCTTT.

This clone was detected only a few times. The V call is TRBV7-9, the J call TRBJ1-4; D possibly corresponds to TRBD1 (6 bases). This CDR3 is 14 amino acids long. V was clipped by 4 bases and J by 8 bases, with 14 bases between them. The germline V gene encodes CDR1 SEHNR and CDR2 FQNEAQ (reference sequence). The DNA of the CDR3 is TGTGCCAGCAGCTCCCGGGGGGCGCGGGAAAAACTGTTTTTT. This encodes CASSSRGAREKLFF.

This clone has only a few counts. V usage is TRBV7-2 and J usage is TRBJ2-5, with TRBD1 matching over 7 bases. Germline loops: CDR1 SGHTA, CDR2 FQGNSA. The trim removed 5 bases at V and 3 bases at J, leaving 9 bases unmatched. This CDR3 is built from 15 residues. The CDR3, as DNA: TGTGCCAGCAGCCGATCCTTCGGGACAGAAGAGACCCAGTACTTC. Amino acid sequence: CASSRSFGTEETQYF. Full variable domain (rest looked up from reference TRBV7-2 and TRBJ2-5): GAGVSQSPSNKVTEKGKDVELRCDPISGHTALYWYRQSLGQGLEFLIYFQGNSAPDKSGLPSDRFSAERTGGSVSTLTIQRTQQEDSAVYLCASSRSFGTEETQYFGPGTRLLVL.

V usage is TRBV7-6 and J usage is TRBJ2-5, with 9 bases fitting TRBD1. The J call may not be correct, given that the DNA end is closer to TRBJ2-7. Germline V gene lookup returns CDR1 SGHVS and CDR2 FNYEAQ. This CDR3 has 13 amino acids. CDR3 protein: CASSSGTGTEQYF. In nucleotides, the CDR3 is TGTGCCAGCAGCTCCGGGACAGGGACCGAGCAGTACTTC.

The V gene is TRBV5-1, the J gene TRBJ1-6; 8 bases map to TRBD1. With V trimmed by 5 bases and J by 7 bases, 14 bases remained unmatched. CDR3 length: 17 amino acids. The V gene's germline CDR1 is SGHRS and CDR2 YFSETQ. The CDR3 DNA is TGCGCCAGCAGTCAAGACAGGGGAGGATTGTGGAATTCACCCCTCCACTTT. Its translation is CASSQDRGGLWNSPLHF.

The chain carries TRBV18 and TRBJ2-7; a possible D gene is TRBD2 (6 bases). The V gene's germline CDR1 is KGHSH and CDR2 LQKENI. V was cut by 4 bases and J by 3 bases, with 13 bases left in between. The CDR3 extends over 14 amino acids. The CDR3 nucleotides are TGTGCCAGCTCACAAGGAGGGAATGTCTACGAGCAGTACTTC. Translated: CASSQGGNVYEQYF.

V is TRBV7-2 and J is TRBJ2-2; 8 bases are a match to TRBD1. CDR3 size: 15 residues. The junction had 1 base not matched to a gene; V was cut back by 1 base and J by 3 bases. Germline CDR1 is SGHTA and CDR2 is FQGNSA. CDR3 DNA sequence: TGTGCCAGCAGCTTAGACAGGGGGTACACCGGGGAGCTGTTTTTT. Translated, it gives CASSLDRGYTGELFF.

The CDR3 here is CASSVLAGGLYEQYF. CDR3 DNA: TGTGCCAGCAGCGTCCTAGCGGGAGGGCTGTACGAGCAGTACTTC. V is TRBV7-9 and J is TRBJ2-7; TRBD2 agrees at 12 bases. The CDR3 consists of 15 residues. CDR1 SEHNR and CDR2 FQNEAQ come from the germline V gene (reference sequence). The ends lost 5 bases at V and 4 bases at J; junction bases unmatched: 6.

The chain couples TRBV5-4 to TRBJ1-1; possibly TRBD1 for D (6 bases). CDR1 is SGHNT and CDR2 is YYREEE in the germline V gene (reference sequence). V lost 4 bases, J lost 1 base, and 17 bases lay in between. The CDR3 loop spans 16 amino acids. The CDR3 region is CASSLGGAARNTEAFF. The CDR3, as DNA: TGTGCCAGCAGCCTCGGGGGGGCAGCTAGGAACACTGAAGCTTTCTTT.

The chain has TRBV4-3 and TRBJ2-7, with 11 bases matching TRBD2. Germline V CDR1 and CDR2: LGHNA, YSLEER. V shed 1 base and J 3 bases; nucleotides not matched to a gene: 2. The CDR3 runs to 15 residues. The CDR3 DNA reads TGCGCCAGCAGCCAAGGACTAGCGGGAAACTACGAGCAGTACTTC. It is translated as CASSQGLAGNYEQYF.

The V call is TRBV5-1, the J call TRBJ1-1; maybe TRBD1 (5 bases). The V gene lost 0 bases and the J gene lost 4 bases, with 10 bases spanning the gap. This CDR3 contains 14 residues. CDR1 is SGHRS and CDR2 is YFSETQ in the germline V gene. The CDR3 nucleotides are TGCGCCAGCAGCTTGGGTCCAGGGAGCACTGAAGCTTTCTTT. It is translated as CASSLGPGSTEAFF.

The V gene is TRBV29-1, the J gene TRBJ1-5; no clear D. The V and J ends lost 4 bases and 1 base respectively, with 8 bases between them. CDR1 is SQVTM, CDR2 ANQGSEA, per germline. This CDR3 has 13 amino acids. The CDR3 sequence is CSVVSGSNQPQHF. The CDR3, as DNA: TGCAGCGTTGTGTCAGGAAGCAATCAGCCCCAGCATTTT.